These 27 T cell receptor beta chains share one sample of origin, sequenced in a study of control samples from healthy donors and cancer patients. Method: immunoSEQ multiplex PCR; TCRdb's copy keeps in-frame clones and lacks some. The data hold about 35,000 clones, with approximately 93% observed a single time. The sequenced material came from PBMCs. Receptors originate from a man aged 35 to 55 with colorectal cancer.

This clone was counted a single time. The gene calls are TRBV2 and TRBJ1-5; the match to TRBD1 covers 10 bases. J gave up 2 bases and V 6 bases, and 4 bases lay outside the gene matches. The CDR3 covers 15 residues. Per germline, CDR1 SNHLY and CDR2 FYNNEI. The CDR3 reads CASRLDRGGNQPQHF. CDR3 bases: TGTGCCAGCAGGCTGGACAGGGGGGGCAATCAGCCCCAGCATTTT. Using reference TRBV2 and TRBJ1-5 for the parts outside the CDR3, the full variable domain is EPEVTQTPSHQVTQMGQEVILRCVPISNHLYFYWYRQILGQKVEFLVSFYNNEISEKSEIFDDQFSVERPDGSNFTLKIRSTKLEDSAMYFCASRLDRGGNQPQHFGDGTRLSIL.

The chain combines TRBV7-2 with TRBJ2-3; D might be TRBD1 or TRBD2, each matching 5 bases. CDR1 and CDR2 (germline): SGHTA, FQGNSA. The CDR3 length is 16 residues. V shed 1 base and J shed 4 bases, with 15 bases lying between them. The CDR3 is CASSLVGAWGSDTQYF. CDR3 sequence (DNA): TGTGCCAGCAGCTTAGTGGGAGCCTGGGGGTCAGATACGCAGTATTTT.

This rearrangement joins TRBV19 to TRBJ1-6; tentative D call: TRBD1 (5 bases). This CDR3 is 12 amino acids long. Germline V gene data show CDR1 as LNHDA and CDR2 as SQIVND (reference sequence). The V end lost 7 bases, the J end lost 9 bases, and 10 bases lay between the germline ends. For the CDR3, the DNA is TGTGCCAGTACCCTGGGGGGTTCACCCCTCCACTTT. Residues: CASTLGGSPLHF. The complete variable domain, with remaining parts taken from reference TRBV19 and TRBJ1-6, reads DGGITQSPKYLFRKEGQNVTLSCEQNLNHDAMYWYRQDPGQGLRLIYYSQIVNDFQKGDIAEGYSVSREKKESFPLTVTSAQKNPTAFYLCASTLGGSPLHFGNGTRLTVT.

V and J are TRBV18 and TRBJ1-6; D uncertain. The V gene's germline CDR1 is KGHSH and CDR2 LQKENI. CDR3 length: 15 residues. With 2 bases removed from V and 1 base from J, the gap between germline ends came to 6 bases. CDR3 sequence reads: CASSPGVSYNSPLHF. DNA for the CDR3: TGTGCCAGCTCACCAGGGGTGTCCTATAATTCACCCCTCCACTTT.

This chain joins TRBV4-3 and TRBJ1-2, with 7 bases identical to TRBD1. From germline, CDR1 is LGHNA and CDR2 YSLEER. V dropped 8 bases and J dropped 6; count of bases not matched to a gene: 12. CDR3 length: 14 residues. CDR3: CASSWDNRGNGYTF. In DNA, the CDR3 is TGCGCCAGCTCTTGGGATAACAGGGGAAATGGCTACACCTTC.

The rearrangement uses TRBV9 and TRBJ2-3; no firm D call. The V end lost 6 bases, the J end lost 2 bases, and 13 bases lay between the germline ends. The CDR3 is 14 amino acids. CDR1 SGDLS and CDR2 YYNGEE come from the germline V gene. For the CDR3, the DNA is TGTGCCAGCAACCTCGGACCAATCACAGATACGCAGTATTTT. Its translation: CASNLGPITDTQYF.

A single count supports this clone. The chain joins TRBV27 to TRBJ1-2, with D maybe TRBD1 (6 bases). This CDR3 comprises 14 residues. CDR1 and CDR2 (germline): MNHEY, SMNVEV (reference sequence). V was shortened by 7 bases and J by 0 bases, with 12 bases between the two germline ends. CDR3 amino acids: CASKTGTTNYGYTF. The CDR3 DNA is TGTGCCAGCAAAACCGGGACAACTAACTATGGCTACACCTTC.

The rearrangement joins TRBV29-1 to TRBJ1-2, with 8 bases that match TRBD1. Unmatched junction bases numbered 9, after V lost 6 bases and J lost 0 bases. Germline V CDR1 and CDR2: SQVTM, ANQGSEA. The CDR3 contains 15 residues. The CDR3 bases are TGCAGCGTCCAGAGAACAGGGGGGACTAACTATGGCTACACCTTC. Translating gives CSVQRTGGTNYGYTF. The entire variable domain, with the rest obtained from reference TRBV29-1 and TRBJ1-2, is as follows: SAVISQKPSRDICQRGTSLTIQCQVDSQVTMMFWYRQQPGQSLTLIATANQGSEATYESGFVIDKFPISRPNLTFSTLTVSNMSPEDSSIYLCSVQRTGGTNYGYTFGSGTRLTVV.

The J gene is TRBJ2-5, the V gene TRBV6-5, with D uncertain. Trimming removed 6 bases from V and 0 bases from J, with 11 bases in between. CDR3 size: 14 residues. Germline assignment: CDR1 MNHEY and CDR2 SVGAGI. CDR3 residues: CASSDQKYQETQYF. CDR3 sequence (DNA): TGTGCCAGCAGCGACCAGAAGTACCAAGAGACCCAGTACTTC.

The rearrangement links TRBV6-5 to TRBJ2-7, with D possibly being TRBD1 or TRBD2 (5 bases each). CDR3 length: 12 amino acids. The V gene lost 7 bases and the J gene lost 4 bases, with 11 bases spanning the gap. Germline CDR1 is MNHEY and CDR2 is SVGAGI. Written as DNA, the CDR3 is TGTGCCAGCACAAGGGACGTTTACGAGCAGTACTTC. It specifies CASTRDVYEQYF.

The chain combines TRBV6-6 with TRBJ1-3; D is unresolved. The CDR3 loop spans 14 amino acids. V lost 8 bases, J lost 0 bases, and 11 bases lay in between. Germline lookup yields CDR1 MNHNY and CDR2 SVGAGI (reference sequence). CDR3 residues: CASGKGVSGNTIYF. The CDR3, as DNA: TGTGCCAGCGGTAAAGGAGTCTCTGGAAACACCATATATTTT.

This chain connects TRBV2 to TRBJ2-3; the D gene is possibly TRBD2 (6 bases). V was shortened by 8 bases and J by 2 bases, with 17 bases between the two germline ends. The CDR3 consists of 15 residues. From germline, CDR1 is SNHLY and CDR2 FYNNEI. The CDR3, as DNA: TGTGCCAGCGGCTCTGACCGGGGGTTCACAGATACGCAGTATTTT. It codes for CASGSDRGFTDTQYF.

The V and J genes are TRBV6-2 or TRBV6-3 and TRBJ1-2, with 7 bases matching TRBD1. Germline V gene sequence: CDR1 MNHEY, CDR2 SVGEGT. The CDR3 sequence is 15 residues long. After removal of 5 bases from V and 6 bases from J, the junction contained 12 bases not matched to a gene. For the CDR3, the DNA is TGTGCCAGCAGTACCGGGGACAGCCAGGTCCATGGCTACACCTTC. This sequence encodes CASSTGDSQVHGYTF.

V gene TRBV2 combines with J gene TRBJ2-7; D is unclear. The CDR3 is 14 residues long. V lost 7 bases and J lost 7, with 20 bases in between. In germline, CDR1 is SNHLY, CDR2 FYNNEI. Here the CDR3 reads CASKDHDPLGEQYF. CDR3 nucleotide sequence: TGTGCCAGCAAAGACCACGACCCGCTTGGAGAGCAGTACTTC. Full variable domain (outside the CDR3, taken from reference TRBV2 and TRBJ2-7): EPEVTQTPSHQVTQMGQEVILRCVPISNHLYFYWYRQILGQKVEFLVSFYNNEISEKSEIFDDQFSVERPDGSNFTLKIRSTKLEDSAMYFCASKDHDPLGEQYFGPGTRLTVT.

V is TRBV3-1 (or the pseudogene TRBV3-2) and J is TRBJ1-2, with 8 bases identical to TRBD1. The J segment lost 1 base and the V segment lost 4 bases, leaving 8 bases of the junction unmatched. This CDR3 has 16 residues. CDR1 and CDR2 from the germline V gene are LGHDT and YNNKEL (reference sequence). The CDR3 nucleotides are TGTGCCAGCAGCCGAACTTGGACAGGGATTAACTATGGCTACACCTTC. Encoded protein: CASSRTWTGINYGYTF.

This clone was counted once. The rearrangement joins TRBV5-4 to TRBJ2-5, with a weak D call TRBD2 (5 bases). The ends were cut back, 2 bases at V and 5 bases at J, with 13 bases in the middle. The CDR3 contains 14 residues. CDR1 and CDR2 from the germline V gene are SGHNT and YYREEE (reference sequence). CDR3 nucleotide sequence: TGTGCCAGCAGCTTTCCGGGGAGAGGGGAGACCCAGTACTTC. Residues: CASSFPGRGETQYF.

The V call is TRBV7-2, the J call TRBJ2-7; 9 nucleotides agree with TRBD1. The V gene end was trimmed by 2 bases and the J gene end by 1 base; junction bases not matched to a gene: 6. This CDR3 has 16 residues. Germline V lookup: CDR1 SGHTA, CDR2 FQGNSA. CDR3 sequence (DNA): TGTGCCAGCAGCTTACGGAACAGGGGGCGATCCTACGAGCAGTACTTC. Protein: CASSLRNRGRSYEQYF.

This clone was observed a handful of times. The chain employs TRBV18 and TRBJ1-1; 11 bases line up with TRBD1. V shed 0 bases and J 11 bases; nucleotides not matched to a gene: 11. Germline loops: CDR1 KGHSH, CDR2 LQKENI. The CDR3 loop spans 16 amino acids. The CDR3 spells CASSPPTGTGGFTAFF. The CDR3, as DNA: TGTGCCAGCTCACCACCTACGGGGACAGGGGGTTTTACTGCTTTCTTT.

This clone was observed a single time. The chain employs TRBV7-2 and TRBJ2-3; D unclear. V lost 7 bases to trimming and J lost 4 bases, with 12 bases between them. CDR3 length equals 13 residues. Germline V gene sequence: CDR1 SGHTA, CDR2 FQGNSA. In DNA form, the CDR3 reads TGTGCCAGCACCACCAACCCCCCAGATACGCAGTATTTT. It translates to CASTTNPPDTQYF.

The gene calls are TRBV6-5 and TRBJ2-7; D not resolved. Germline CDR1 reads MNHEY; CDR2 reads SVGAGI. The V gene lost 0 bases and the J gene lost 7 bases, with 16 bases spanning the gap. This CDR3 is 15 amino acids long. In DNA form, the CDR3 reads TGTGCCAGCAGTTACTCGAATGCCCCCGAAAGTGAGCAGTACTTC. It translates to CASSYSNAPESEQYF.

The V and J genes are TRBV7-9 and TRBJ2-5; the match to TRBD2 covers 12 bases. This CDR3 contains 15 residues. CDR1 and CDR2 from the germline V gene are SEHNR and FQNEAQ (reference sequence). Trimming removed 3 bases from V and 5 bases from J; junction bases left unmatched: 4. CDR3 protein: CASSLTSGGSETQYF. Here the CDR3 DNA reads TGTGCCAGCAGCTTGACTAGCGGGGGATCGGAGACCCAGTACTTC. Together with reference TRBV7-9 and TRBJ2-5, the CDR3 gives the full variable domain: DTGVSQNPRHKITKRGQNVTFRCDPISEHNRLYWYRQTLGQGPEFLTYFQNEAQLEKSRLLSDRFSAERPKGSFSTLEIQRTEQGDSAMYLCASSLTSGGSETQYFGPGTRLLVL.

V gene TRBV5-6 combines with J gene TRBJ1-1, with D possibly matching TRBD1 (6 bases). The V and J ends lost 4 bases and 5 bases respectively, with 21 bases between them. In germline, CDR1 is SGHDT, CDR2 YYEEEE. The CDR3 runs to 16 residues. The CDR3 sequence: CASSGNTGLGGTEAFF. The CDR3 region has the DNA TGTGCCAGCAGCGGGAATACAGGGCTAGGGGGTACTGAAGCTTTCTTT. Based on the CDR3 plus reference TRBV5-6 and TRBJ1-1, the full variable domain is DAGVTQSPTHLIKTRGQQVTLRCSPKSGHDTVSWYQQALGQGPQFIFQYYEEEERQRGNFPDRFSGHQFPNYSSELNVNALLLGDSALYLCASSGNTGLGGTEAFFGQGTRLTVV.

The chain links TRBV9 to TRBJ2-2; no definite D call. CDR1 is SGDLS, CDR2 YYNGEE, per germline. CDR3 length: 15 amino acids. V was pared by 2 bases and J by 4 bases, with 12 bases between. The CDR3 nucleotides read TGTGCCAGCAGCGTCGGGTGGCAGAGCACCGGGGAGCTGTTTTTT. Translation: CASSVGWQSTGELFF.

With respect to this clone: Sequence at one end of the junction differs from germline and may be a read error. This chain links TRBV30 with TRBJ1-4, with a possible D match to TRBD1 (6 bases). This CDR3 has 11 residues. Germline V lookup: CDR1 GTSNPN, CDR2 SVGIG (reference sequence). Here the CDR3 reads CAWTGGYTWIF. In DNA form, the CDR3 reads TGTGCCTGGACGGGGGGCTATACCTGGATTTTT.

The CDR3, as DNA: TGTGCCAGCAGTGATCCCGGACAGGGGGATAATGAGCAGTTCTTC. It codes for CASSDPGQGDNEQFF. This chain uses TRBV25-1 with TRBJ2-1; 10 bases map to TRBD1. The CDR3 is 15 amino acids. The V and J ends lost 3 bases and 7 bases, in that order; junction bases with no gene match: 6. CDR1 and CDR2 from the germline V gene are MGHDK and SYGVNS.

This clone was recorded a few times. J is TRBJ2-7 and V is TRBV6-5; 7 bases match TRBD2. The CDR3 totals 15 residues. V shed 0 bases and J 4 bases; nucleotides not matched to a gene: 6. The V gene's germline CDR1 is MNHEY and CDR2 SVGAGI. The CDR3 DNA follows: TGTGCCAGCAGTTACTCGGGGCAGGGAGGGTACGAGCAGTACTTC. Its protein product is CASSYSGQGGYEQYF.

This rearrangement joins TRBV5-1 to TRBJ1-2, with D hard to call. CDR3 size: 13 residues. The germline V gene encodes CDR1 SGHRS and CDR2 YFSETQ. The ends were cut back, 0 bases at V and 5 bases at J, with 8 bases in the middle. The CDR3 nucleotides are TGCGCCAGCAGCTTGGAACCGAATTATGGCTACACCTTC. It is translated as CASSLEPNYGYTF.